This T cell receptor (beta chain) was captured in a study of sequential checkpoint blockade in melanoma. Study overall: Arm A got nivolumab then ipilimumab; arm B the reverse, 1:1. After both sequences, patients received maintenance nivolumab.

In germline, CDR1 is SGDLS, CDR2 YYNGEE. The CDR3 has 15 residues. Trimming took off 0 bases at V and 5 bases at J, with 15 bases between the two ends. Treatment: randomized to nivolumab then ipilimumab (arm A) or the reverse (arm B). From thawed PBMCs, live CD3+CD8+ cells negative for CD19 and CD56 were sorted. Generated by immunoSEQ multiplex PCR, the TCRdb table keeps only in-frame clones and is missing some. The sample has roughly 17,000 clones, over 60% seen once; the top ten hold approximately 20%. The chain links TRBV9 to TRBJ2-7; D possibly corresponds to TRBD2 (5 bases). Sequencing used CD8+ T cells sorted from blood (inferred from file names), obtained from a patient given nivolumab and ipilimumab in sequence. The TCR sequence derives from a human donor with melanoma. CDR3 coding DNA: TGTGCCAGCAGCGTAGCTGAGGGTTTTGGAGACGAGCAGTACTTC. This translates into CASSVAEGFGDEQYF.